Given below is one T cell receptor (beta chain) in context. RNA was extracted with the RNeasy kit, and a quantity of roughly 0.5 to 1 ug was reverse transcribed using random hexamers. TCRdb independently ran MiXCR on the immunoSEQ multiplex PCR reads; one entry per CDR3 protein. The table lists about 180,000 distinct CDR3 sequences, more than 90% of them singletons. The data were obtained in a study of CD8 T cells in Susac syndrome. V lost 4 bases and J lost 6, with 6 bases in between. Germline V CDR1 and CDR2: SNHLY, FYNNEI. The CDR3 is made up of 12 amino acids. TCR beta was sequenced from blood CD8+ and CD4+ T cells.

The chain employs TRBV2 and TRBJ2-2; D is unresolved. The specimen was CD4+ T cells from PBMCs. The TCR comes from a human donor with multiple sclerosis. As DNA, the CDR3 is TGTGCCAGCAGTGGTCAACCCGGGGAGCTGTTTTTT. The encoded protein is CASSGQPGELFF.